The sequence of this TCR beta chain was determined in a study of T-cell memory formation after mild COVID-19. Across the whole study: Clusters of TCRs were largely donor specific.

The study, taken as a whole, reports: The CD4+ clones that contracted clustered mainly within CM and EM, and the CD8+ clones concentrated in EMRA.

TCRdb reprocessed the 5' RACE reads via MiXCR and lists one record per CDR3 protein. Of under 300,000 distinct CDR3 sequences listed, over 8.5% are singletons. Germline V gives CDR1 LNHNV, CDR2 YYDKDF (reference sequence). V was cut by 1 base and J by 5 bases, with 2 bases left in between. This CDR3 has 12 amino acids. This clonotype has a count of ten or more. Its matching antigen is unknown. This sequence joins TRBV15 and TRBJ2-2, with unresolved D. This clonotype was sampled from a man between 18 and 35 years old who had mild COVID-19 (a few samples of this study predate the infection). Cell type and time point are not known. Sequencing input: PBMCs or a T cell subset sorted from them (not recorded which). CDR3 in amino acids: CATSRGTGELFF. The CDR3 bases are TGTGCCACCAGCAGAGGTACCGGGGAGCTGTTTTTT.